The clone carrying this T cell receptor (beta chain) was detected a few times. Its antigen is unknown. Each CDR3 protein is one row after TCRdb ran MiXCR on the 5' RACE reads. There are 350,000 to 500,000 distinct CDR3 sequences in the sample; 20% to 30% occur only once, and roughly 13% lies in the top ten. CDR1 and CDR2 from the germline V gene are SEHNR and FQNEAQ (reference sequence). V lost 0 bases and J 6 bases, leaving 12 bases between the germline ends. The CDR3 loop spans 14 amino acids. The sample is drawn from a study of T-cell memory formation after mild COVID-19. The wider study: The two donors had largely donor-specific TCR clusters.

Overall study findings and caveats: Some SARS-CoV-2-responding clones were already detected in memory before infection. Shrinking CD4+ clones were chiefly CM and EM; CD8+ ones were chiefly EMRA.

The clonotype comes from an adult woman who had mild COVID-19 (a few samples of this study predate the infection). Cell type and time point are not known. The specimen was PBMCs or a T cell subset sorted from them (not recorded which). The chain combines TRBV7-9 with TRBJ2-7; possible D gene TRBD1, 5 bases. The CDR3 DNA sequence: TGTGCCAGCAGCTTAGCTGAAATGGGGCGCGAGCAGTACTTC. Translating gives CASSLAEMGREQYF.